The 20 T cell receptor beta chains in this list originate from one sample, sequenced in a study of blood T cell repertoires in COVID-19. Generated by immunoSEQ multiplex PCR, the TCRdb table keeps only in-frame clones and is missing some. The table includes fewer than 300,000 clones, roughly 92% detected once. Sequenced: peripheral blood. The receptors come from a woman in her 30s with COVID-19, enrolled during active disease.

The chain links TRBV6-2 or TRBV6-3 to TRBJ2-2, with D unresolved. Germline V lookup: CDR1 MNHEY, CDR2 SVGEGT. The CDR3 runs to 15 residues. V was pared by 2 bases and J by 1 base, with 8 bases between. The DNA for the CDR3 is TGTGCCAGCAGTTACGTTCGACAGAACACCGGGGAGCTGTTTTTT. Translating gives CASSYVRQNTGELFF.

V is TRBV6-6 and J is TRBJ1-4; 8 bases agree with TRBD1. V was clipped by 6 bases and J by 16 bases; unmatched bases: 7. The germline CDR1 and CDR2 sequences are MNHNY and SVGAGI (reference sequence). This CDR3 region has 11 residues. Here the CDR3 DNA reads TGTGCCAGCAGGGGCGGACAGGGCGAGTTTTTT. Its protein product is CASRGGQGEFF.

V usage is TRBV6-5 and J usage is TRBJ2-7, with 10 nucleotides matching TRBD2. This CDR3 contains 15 residues. Trimming at V came to 2 bases and at J to 4 bases, leaving 5 bases not matched to a gene. CDR1 and CDR2 (germline): MNHEY, SVGAGI. CDR3 DNA: TGTGCCAGCAGTTACGTCGCTAGCGGGAGTTACGAGCAGTACTTC. Protein sequence: CASSYVASGSYEQYF.

The genes are TRBV29-1 and TRBJ2-7; the D gene is possibly TRBD1 (5 bases). The ends were cut back, 4 bases at V and 2 bases at J, with 9 bases in the middle. Germline CDR1 reads SQVTM; CDR2 reads ANQGSEA. CDR3 length: 12 residues. CDR3 region: CSVVQGTYEQYF. The CDR3 region has the DNA TGCAGCGTTGTGCAGGGTACCTACGAGCAGTACTTC.

Only one count was recorded for this clone. The rearrangement links TRBV4-2 to TRBJ2-2, with 7 bases identical to TRBD2. The J segment lost 1 base and the V segment lost 0 bases, leaving 5 bases of the junction unmatched. CDR1 and CDR2 (germline): LGHNA, YNFKEQ. This CDR3 contains 17 residues. CDR3 DNA: TGTGCCAGCAGCCAAGACGGCGCTAGCGGGAACACCGGGGAGCTGTTTTTT. Translation: CASSQDGASGNTGELFF.

This chain joins TRBV5-1 and TRBJ2-7; 7 bases map to TRBD1. The V segment lost 4 bases and the J segment 6 bases; nucleotides outside the gene matches: 13. CDR3 length: 15 amino acids. From germline, CDR1 is SGHRS and CDR2 YFSETQ. The CDR3 DNA reads as TGCGCCAGCAGCCCGGTGAGGGACAGCTATCGCGAGCAGTACTTC. Its translation: CASSPVRDSYREQYF.

V is TRBV28 and J is TRBJ1-1; a possible D gene is TRBD1 (6 bases). Germline assignment: CDR1 MDHEN and CDR2 SYDVKM. The CDR3 loop spans 13 amino acids. V lost 6 bases, J lost 0 bases, and 8 bases lay in between. The CDR3 DNA reads TGTGCCAGCAGATGGACAGTGAACACTGAAGCTTTCTTT. This gives the protein CASRWTVNTEAFF.

This chain uses TRBV5-1 with TRBJ1-4; D is perhaps TRBD1 (6 bases). Trimming took 0 bases from V and 0 from J, leaving 6 bases between them. Germline V gives CDR1 SGHRS, CDR2 YFSETQ. The CDR3 has 15 amino acids. In DNA, the CDR3 is TGCGCCAGCAGCTTGGAGGGGGCAACTAATGAAAAACTGTTTTTT. Amino acids: CASSLEGATNEKLFF.

This chain joins TRBV6-5 and TRBJ2-1, with TRBD1 as a possible D gene (5 bases). This CDR3 is 15 amino acids long. Looked up from germline, CDR1 is MNHEY and CDR2 is SVGAGI. V dropped 8 bases and J dropped 2 bases, with 16 bases sitting between them. The CDR3 protein is CASALTGSTYNEQFF. For the CDR3, the DNA is TGTGCCAGCGCACTAACAGGAAGCACCTACAATGAGCAGTTCTTC.

The chain carries TRBV7-3 and TRBJ1-1; D is undetermined. The CDR3 covers 14 residues. CDR1 and CDR2 (germline): SGHTA, FQGTGA. Trimming took off 1 base at V and 2 bases at J, with 8 bases between the two ends. The CDR3 loop is CASSLNGVNTEAFF. CDR3 coding DNA: TGTGCCAGCAGCTTAAACGGGGTCAACACTGAAGCTTTCTTT.

A few counts support this clone. The rearrangement joins TRBV9 to TRBJ2-1; perhaps TRBD2 as D (7 bases). The CDR3 runs to 15 residues. V was pared by 2 bases and J by 3 bases, with 12 bases between. In germline, CDR1 is SGDLS, CDR2 YYNGEE. The CDR3 here is CASSVGGQYYNEQFF. The CDR3 DNA is TGTGCCAGCAGCGTGGGGGGGCAATACTACAATGAGCAGTTCTTC.

This clone was counted a few times. V gene TRBV3-1 (or the pseudogene TRBV3-2) combines with J gene TRBJ1-2, with a tentative D call TRBD1 (6 bases). Germline CDR1 LGHDT, CDR2 YNNKEL (reference sequence). V was trimmed by 4 bases and J by 2 bases, leaving 17 bases between them. CDR3 length: 16 residues. CDR3 DNA: TGTGCCAGCAGCCCCGGCCAGGGGAGGGTAAACTATGGCTACACCTTC. This translates into CASSPGQGRVNYGYTF.

The V and J genes are TRBV7-2 and TRBJ1-5, with D unresolved. This CDR3 is 15 amino acids long. Deletions cut 4 bases from V and 1 base from J, with 11 bases between. Germline lookup yields CDR1 SGHTA and CDR2 FQGNSA. The CDR3 region is CASSSSGGSNQPQHF. The CDR3 nucleotides are TGTGCCAGCAGCTCCTCGGGTGGGAGCAATCAGCCCCAGCATTTT.

The chain carries TRBV30 and TRBJ1-4, with a possible D match to TRBD1 (5 bases). V gave up 0 bases and J gave up 8 bases, with 16 bases separating them. Germline CDR1 is GTSNPN and CDR2 is SVGIG (reference sequence). This CDR3 spans 15 amino acids. The CDR3 region has the DNA TGTGCCTGGAGTGTACATGGGGCCGGCGGCGAAAAACTGTTTTTT. Its translation is CAWSVHGAGGEKLFF.

Only one count was recorded for this clone. The V call is TRBV2, the J call TRBJ2-1; TRBD1 might be the D (5 bases). Trimming removed 1 base at V and 4 bases at J, with 8 bases between. CDR3 length: 14 amino acids. The germline gives CDR1 SNHLY, CDR2 FYNNEI. CDR3 loop: CASSEGRGYNEQFF. In DNA form, the CDR3 reads TGTGCCAGCAGTGAAGGTAGGGGTTACAATGAGCAGTTCTTC.

This chain links TRBV11-2 with TRBJ2-2; maybe TRBD2 (6 bases). CDR1 is SGHAT and CDR2 is FQNNGV in the germline V gene. Trimming removed 0 bases at V and 1 base at J, with 6 bases between. The CDR3 runs 15 residues. The CDR3: CASSLDGGNTGELFF. DNA of the CDR3: TGTGCCAGCAGCTTAGACGGGGGGAACACCGGGGAGCTGTTTTTT.

The rearrangement links TRBV3-1 (or the pseudogene TRBV3-2) to TRBJ1-2; tentative D call: TRBD1 (6 bases). The germline CDR1 and CDR2 sequences are LGHDT and YNNKEL (reference sequence). The CDR3 extends over 16 amino acids. Trimming left V 4 bases short and J 3 bases short, with 18 bases between. CDR3 sequence: CASSPSGGGQYYGYTF. For the CDR3, the DNA is TGTGCCAGCAGCCCCTCAGGCGGGGGGCAGTACTATGGCTACACCTTC.

The V call is TRBV21-1, the J call TRBJ2-5; TRBD1 is the table's D call, not checked against the DNA. TRBV21-1 is reported as a pseudogene. This CDR3 is 15 amino acids long. The CDR3, as DNA: TGTGCCAGCAGCACCCAAGGGGCAAAGCAAGAGACCCAGTACTTC. This encodes CASSTQGAKQETQYF.

The chain joins TRBV6-5 to TRBJ1-1, with a tentative D call TRBD1 (6 bases). V was clipped by 2 bases and J by 1 base, with 14 bases between them. From germline, CDR1 is MNHEY and CDR2 SVGAGI. This CDR3 contains 16 residues. CDR3 sequence reads: CASSYRGAGRNTEAFF. CDR3 coding DNA: TGTGCCAGCAGTTACCGGGGGGCGGGTAGGAACACTGAAGCTTTCTTT.

The rearrangement joins TRBV12-3 or TRBV12-4 to TRBJ1-6; D is ambiguous. V was pared by 7 bases and J by 6 bases, with 10 bases between. The CDR3 loop spans 13 amino acids. The chain's CDR3 is CASMARFNSPLHF. DNA for the CDR3: TGTGCCAGCATGGCCAGGTTTAATTCACCCCTCCACTTT.